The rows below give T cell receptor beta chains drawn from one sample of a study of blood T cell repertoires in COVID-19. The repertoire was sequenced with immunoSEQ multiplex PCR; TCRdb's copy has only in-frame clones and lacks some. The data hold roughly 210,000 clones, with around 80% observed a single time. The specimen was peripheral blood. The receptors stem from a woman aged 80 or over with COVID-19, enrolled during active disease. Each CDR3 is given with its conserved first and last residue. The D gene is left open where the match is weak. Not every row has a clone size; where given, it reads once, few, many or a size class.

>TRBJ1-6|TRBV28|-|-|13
CASSLGSFSPLHF
TGTGCCAGCAGTTTGGGCAGTTTTTCACCCCTCCACTTT
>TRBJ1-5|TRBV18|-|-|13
CASSGGANQPQHF
TGTGCCAGCTCAGGGGGCGCCAATCAGCCCCAGCATTTT
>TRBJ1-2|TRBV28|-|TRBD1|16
CASSPPGQRANYGYTF
TGTGCCAGCAGTCCTCCGGGACAGCGAGCTAACTATGGCTACACCTTC
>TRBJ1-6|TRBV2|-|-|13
CATLTQYNSPLHF
TGTGCCACCCTGACACAGTATAATTCACCCCTCCACTTT
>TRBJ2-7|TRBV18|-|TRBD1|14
CASSPGQGLYEQYF
TGTGCCAGCTCACCGGGACAGGGGTTGTACGAGCAGTACTTC
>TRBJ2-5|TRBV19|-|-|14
CASSIRGAQETQYF
TGTGCCAGTAGTATCAGGGGGGCCCAAGAGACCCAGTACTTC
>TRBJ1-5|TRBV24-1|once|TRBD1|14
CATSDKQGDQPQHF
TGTGCCACCAGTGATAAACAGGGGGATCAGCCCCAGCATTTT
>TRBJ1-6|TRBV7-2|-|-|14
CASTVAGHNSPLHF
TGTGCCAGCACCGTCGCGGGGCACAATTCACCCCTCCACTTT
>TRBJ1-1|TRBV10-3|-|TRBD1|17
CAISASTGGYMNTEAFF
TGTGCCATCAGTGCTTCGACAGGGGGCTACATGAACACTGAAGCTTTCTTT
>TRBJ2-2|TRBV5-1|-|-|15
CASSWELGLTGELFF
TGCGCCAGCAGCTGGGAGCTGGGATTGACCGGGGAGCTGTTTTTT
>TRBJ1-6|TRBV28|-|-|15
CASRAQANQKAPLHF
TGTGCCAGCAGGGCGCAGGCGAACCAAAAGGCCCCCCTCCACTTT
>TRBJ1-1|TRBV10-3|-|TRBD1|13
CAISEDRVREAFF
TGTGCCATCAGTGAGGACAGGGTACGTGAAGCTTTCTTT
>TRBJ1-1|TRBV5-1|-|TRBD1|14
CASSPGTGGTEAFF
TGCGCCAGCAGCCCCGGGACAGGGGGCACTGAAGCTTTCTTT
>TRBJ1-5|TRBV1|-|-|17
CTSSQALPEDSNQPQHF
TGCACCAGCAGCCAAGCCCTCCCCGAGGATAGCAATCAGCCCCAGCATTTT